This TCR beta chain was profiled in a study of shared clonotypes between healthy human individuals (dated by TCRdb to 2018 to 2021). In terms of the full investigation: A couple of women and three men aged 18 to 49 years were included in the cohort. To estimate repertoire size and how much clonotype sharing occurs between individuals, the study deeply sequenced the blood TCR repertoires of about five healthy adults. To increase sequencing depth and limit assay-specific biases, TCR repertoire library preparation and sequencing were carried out by different laboratories using diverse techniques. For each donor, CD4 naive and CD4 memory were each run on three plates, CD8 naive on two plates, and CD8 memory on one plate. Between about 0.85 and 10 billion PBMCs per donor were obtained by leukapheresis.

Regarding this clone: Its antigen is unknown. Base qualities are not recorded, but no much larger clone differs from it by a single base.

Findings and caveats that apply to the study as a whole: Compared with non-shared clonotypes, clonotypes shared by all four sorted-subset donors had higher generation probabilities. Sampling was restricted to blood, and TCR repertoires in tissue are likely to differ from TCR repertoires in blood. Based on pairwise subsampling, the degree of clonotype sharing among donors was expected to be affected by sequencing depth. Roughly 5% of naive CD4, around 3.6% of naive CD8, approximately 2.2% of memory CD4, and 0.35% to 0.4% of memory CD8 clonotypes were shared across a few donors. Naive subsets generally had larger estimated clonotype richness than memory subsets did. Incomplete sequencing was indicated by rarefaction of sorted-subset datasets, despite the large sequencing depth. Because the study included a small number of donors, the genetic and exposure-history diversity represented was limited.

Using the deep immunoSEQ assay, multiplex PCR amplified TCR CDR3 regions from genomic DNA. Genomic DNA extracted from each cell subset was distributed evenly over all wells of several immunoSEQ 96-well plates, and each plate served as one replicate. For sorted subsets, each replicate PCR was loaded with around 200 ng genomic DNA, equivalent to 30,000 or so T cell genomes. Purified libraries were measured with a Qubit 3.0 fluorometer, size-checked on a Bioanalyzer 2100, and measured again with the KAPA Library Quantification kit. Each immunoSEQ 96-well plate was sequenced on its own single-read 150-cycle Illumina NextSeq 550 flow cell. For the original study's pipeline: Because the immunoSEQ output held only junctional sequences and lacked quality scores, the filtering could not match the filtering applied to full-length reads. To assign V/J genes and CDR3, sequences were annotated against IMGT germline references using PyIR, a Python wrapper for IgBLAST v1.9. Reads with weak V/J assignments (E-value above 1e-6), missing CDR3, stop codons, out-of-frame junctions, or ambiguous translated residues were removed. A V3J clonotype was defined by an identical inferred V gene, J gene, and CDR3 amino acid sequence. To compute the percentage overlap between repertoires, the number of shared unique clonotypes was divided by the size of the smaller repertoire. Repertoire richness was assessed with RTK rarefaction, the Chao1 estimator, and Recon v2.1 estimates of unobserved clonotypes. OLGA was used to compute generation probabilities for all TCRbeta clonotypes that the gDNA method yielded from a few donors. Not all clones reach the TCRdb copy of this immuneACCESS table, which keeps in-frame sequences only. Checked studies attribute under half of the gap to unresolved V genes and leave the rest unexplained. V, J and clone size were drawn from that table, and D and trimming were deduced from the DNA. This sample comprises approximately 710,000 clones, less than 95% of them detected only once. The ten largest clones represent about a third of the sample.

The donors were healthy, HIV-negative adults with no recently reported acute infections or vaccinations. Every donor was a Caucasian adult residing in Nashville, Tennessee, USA. CD8 memory samples were composed of magnetically selected CD45RO+ cells combined with CCR7-negative CD45RA+ effector memory (TemRA) cells. Blood was obtained by leukapheresis, after which PBMCs were separated by Ficoll-Histopaque density gradient centrifugation and cryopreserved in liquid nitrogen vapor phase. Purity and quantity of every magnetically sorted T cell population were checked by analytical flow cytometry. Genomic DNA was isolated from each sorted fraction and quantified by UV absorbance on a Nanodrop 2000c. Trimming leaves V shorter by 5 bases and J shorter by 0 bases, with the junction holding 12 bases beyond the gene matches. According to the germline V gene (reference sequence), CDR1 reads MNHEY and CDR2 reads SMNVEV. Counted from cysteine to phenylalanine, this CDR3 has 18 amino acids. Solely the CDR3 DNA is kept, with 54 bases framed from the first base.

Sequenced: memory CD8+ T cells from PBMCs. Reading the label with the study, this specimen's cell subset or site is: CD45RO+ cells pooled with CCR7-negative TemRA cells. The chain is encoded by TRBV27 joined to TRBJ1-4; a stretch of 7 junction bases matches TRBD1. The TCR comes from a man between 18 and 35 years old in good health. Some clones in this sample may be carry-over from other donors' samples. The CDR3 region reads CASSPTGQVTTTNEKLFF. The DNA sequence follows: TGTGCCAGCAGTCCTACCGGACAGGTGACTACAACTAATGAAAAACTGTTTTTT. The variable domain in full, with residues beyond the CDR3 obtained from the reference TRBV27 and TRBJ1-4 genes, is EAQVTQNPRYLITVTGKKLTVTCSQNMNHEYMSWYRQDPGLGLRQIYYSMNVEVTDKGDVPEGYKVSRKEKRNFPLILESPSPNQTSLYFCASSPTGQVTTTNEKLFFGSGTQLSVL.